This T cell receptor beta chain was retrieved from a study of lymphopenia after photon versus proton radiotherapy. TCRdb's table, derived via immunoSEQ multiplex PCR, lists solely in-frame clones and lacks some. The table lists tens of thousands of clones, approximately 88% of them singletons, with around 2% in the top ten. The receptor was isolated from a man aged 55 to 70 with pancreatic cancer. Material: peripheral blood, obtained from a patient treated with proton-based radiotherapy.

DNA of the CDR3: TGTGCCAGCATCGGTCTCGGACAGGGCCAAGAAGGCTACACCTTC. This sequence encodes CASIGLGQGQEGYTF. The chain recombines TRBV6-6 with TRBJ1-2, with 8 bases that match TRBD1. CDR1 is MNHNY and CDR2 is SVGAGI in the germline V gene (reference sequence). CDR3 size: 15 residues. Trimming took 7 bases from V and 8 from J; bases not matched to a gene: 15.